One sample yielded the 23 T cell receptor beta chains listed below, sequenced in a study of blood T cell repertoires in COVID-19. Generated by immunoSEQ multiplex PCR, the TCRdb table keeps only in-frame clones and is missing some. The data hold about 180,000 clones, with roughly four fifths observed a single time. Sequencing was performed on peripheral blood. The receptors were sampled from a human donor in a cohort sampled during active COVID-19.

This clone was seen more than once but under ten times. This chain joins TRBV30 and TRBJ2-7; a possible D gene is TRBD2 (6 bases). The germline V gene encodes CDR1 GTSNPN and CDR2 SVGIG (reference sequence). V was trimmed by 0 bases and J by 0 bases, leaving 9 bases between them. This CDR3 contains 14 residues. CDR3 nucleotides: TGTGCCTGGAGTGTCGGAGGGAGCTCCTACGAGCAGTACTTC. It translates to CAWSVGGSSYEQYF.

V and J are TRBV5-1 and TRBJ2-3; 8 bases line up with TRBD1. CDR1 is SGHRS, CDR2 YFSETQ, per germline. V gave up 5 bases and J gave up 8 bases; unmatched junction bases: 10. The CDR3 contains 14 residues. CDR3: CASSFGQGTPTQYF. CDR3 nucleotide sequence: TGCGCCAGCAGTTTCGGACAGGGCACCCCTACGCAGTATTTT.

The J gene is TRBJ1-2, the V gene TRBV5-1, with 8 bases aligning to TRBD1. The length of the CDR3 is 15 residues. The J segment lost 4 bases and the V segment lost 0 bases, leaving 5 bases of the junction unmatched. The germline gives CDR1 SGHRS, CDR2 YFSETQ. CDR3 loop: CASSLEQGEGYGYTF. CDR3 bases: TGCGCCAGCAGCTTGGAACAGGGGGAAGGCTATGGCTACACCTTC.

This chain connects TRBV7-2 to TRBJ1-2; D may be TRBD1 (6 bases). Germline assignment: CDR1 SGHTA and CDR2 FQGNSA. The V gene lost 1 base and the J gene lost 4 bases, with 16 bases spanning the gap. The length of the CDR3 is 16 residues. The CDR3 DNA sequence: TGTGCCAGCAGCTTAGTCCCTTCCGACAGGTCCTATGGCTACACCTTC. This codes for CASSLVPSDRSYGYTF.

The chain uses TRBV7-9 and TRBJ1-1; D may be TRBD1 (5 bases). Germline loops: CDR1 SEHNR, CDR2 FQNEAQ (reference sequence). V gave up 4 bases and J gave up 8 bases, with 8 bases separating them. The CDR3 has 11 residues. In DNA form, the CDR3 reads TGTGCCAGCAGCTCTCACAGGGAAGCTTTCTTT. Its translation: CASSSHREAFF.

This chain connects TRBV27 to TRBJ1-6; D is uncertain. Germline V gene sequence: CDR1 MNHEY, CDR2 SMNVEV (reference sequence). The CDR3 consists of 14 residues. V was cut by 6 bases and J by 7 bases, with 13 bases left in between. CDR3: CASRSGLGNSPLHF. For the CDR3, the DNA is TGTGCCAGCAGGTCGGGTTTAGGCAATTCACCCCTCCACTTT.

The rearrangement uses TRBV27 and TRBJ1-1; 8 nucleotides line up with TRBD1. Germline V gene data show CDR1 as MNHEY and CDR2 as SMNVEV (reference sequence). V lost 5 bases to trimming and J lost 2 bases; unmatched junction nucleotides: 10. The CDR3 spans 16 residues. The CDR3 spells CASSPRTGKANTEAFF. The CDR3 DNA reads TGTGCCAGCAGTCCCCGGACAGGGAAGGCTAACACTGAAGCTTTCTTT.

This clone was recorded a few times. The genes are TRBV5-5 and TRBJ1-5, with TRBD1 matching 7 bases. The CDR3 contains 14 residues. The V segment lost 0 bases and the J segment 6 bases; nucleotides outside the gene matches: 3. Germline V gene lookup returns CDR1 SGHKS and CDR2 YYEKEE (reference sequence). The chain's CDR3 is CASSLDRGGQPQHF. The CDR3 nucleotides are TGTGCCAGCAGCTTGGACAGGGGAGGTCAGCCCCAGCATTTT.

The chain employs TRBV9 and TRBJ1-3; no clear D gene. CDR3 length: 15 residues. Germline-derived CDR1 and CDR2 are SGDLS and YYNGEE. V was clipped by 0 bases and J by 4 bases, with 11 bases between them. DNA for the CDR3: TGTGCCAGCAGCGTAGTCGGGGAGGTGGGAAACACCATATATTTT. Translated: CASSVVGEVGNTIYF.

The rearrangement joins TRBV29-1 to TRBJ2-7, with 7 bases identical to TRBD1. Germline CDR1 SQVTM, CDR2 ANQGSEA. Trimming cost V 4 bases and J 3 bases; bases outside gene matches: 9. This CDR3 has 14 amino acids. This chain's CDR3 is CSVAQGRGIYEQYF. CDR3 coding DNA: TGCAGCGTTGCGCAAGGCAGGGGGATCTACGAGCAGTACTTC.

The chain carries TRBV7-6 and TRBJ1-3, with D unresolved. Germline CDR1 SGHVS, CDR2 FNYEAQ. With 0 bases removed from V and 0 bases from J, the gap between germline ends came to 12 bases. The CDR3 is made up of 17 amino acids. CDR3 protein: CASSLAPDGLSGNTIYF. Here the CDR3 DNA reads TGTGCCAGCAGCTTAGCCCCAGATGGTCTCTCTGGAAACACCATATATTTT.

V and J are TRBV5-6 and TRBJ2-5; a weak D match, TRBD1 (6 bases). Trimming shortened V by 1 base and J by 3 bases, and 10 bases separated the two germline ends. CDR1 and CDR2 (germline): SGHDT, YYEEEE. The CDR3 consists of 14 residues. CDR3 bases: TGTGCCAGCAGCTTGCTCCCAGGGGAAGAGACCCAGTACTTC. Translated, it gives CASSLLPGEETQYF. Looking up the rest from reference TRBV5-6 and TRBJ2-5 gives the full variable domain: DAGVTQSPTHLIKTRGQQVTLRCSPKSGHDTVSWYQQALGQGPQFIFQYYEEEERQRGNFPDRFSGHQFPNYSSELNVNALLLGDSALYLCASSLLPGEETQYFGPGTRLLVL.

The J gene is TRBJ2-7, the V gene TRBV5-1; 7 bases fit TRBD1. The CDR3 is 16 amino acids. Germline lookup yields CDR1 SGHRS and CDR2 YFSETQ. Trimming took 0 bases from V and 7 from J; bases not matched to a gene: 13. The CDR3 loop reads CASSLGAPGQSLEQYF. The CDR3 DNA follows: TGCGCCAGCAGCTTGGGGGCCCCGGGACAGAGTTTGGAGCAGTACTTC.

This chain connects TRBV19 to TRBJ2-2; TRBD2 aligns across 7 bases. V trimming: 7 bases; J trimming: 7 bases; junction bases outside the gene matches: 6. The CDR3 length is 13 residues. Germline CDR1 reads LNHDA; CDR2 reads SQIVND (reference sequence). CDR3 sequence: CASKTSYFGELFF. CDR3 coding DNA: TGTGCCAGTAAGACTAGCTATTTCGGGGAGCTGTTTTTT. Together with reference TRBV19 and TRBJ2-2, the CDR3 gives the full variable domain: DGGITQSPKYLFRKEGQNVTLSCEQNLNHDAMYWYRQDPGQGLRLIYYSQIVNDFQKGDIAEGYSVSREKKESFPLTVTSAQKNPTAFYLCASKTSYFGELFFGEGSRLTVL.

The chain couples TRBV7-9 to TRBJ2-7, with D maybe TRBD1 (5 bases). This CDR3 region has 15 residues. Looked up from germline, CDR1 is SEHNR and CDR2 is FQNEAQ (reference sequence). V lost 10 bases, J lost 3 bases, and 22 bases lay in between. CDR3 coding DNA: TGTGCCATCCTGGCCTTTGTGCAGGGTGACTACGAGCAGTACTTC. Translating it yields CAILAFVQGDYEQYF. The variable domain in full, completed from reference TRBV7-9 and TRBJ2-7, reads DTGVSQNPRHKITKRGQNVTFRCDPISEHNRLYWYRQTLGQGPEFLTYFQNEAQLEKSRLLSDRFSAERPKGSFSTLEIQRTEQGDSAMYLCAILAFVQGDYEQYFGPGTRLTVT.

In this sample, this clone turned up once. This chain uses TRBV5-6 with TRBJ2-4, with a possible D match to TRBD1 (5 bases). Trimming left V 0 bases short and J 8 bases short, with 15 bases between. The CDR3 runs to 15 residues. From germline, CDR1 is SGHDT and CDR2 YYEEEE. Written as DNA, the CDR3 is TGTGCCAGCAGCTTGGTACAGTCTAGGGGTGACATTCAGTACTTC. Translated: CASSLVQSRGDIQYF.

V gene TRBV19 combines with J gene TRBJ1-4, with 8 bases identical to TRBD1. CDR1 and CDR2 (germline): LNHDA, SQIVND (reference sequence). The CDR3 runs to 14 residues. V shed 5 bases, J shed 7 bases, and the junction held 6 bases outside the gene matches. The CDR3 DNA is TGTGCCAGTAGTCCAGGACAGGGCGCTGAAAAACTGTTTTTT. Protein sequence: CASSPGQGAEKLFF.

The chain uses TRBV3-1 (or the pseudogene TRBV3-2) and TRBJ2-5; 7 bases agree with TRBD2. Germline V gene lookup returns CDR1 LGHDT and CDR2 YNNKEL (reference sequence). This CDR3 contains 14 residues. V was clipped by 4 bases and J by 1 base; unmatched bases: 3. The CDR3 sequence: CASSPGTTQETQYF. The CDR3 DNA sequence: TGTGCCAGCAGCCCTGGGACTACCCAAGAGACCCAGTACTTC.

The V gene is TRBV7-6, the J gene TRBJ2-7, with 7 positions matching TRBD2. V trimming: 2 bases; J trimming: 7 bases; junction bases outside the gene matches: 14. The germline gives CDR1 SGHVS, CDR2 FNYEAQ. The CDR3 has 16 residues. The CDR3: CASSLTTPGEGREQYF. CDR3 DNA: TGTGCCAGCAGCTTAACCACCCCCGGGGAGGGCAGGGAGCAGTACTTC.

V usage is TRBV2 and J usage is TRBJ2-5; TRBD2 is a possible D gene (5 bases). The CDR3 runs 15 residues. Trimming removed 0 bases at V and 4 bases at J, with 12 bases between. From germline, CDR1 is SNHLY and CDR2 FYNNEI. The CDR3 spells CASSEALQTTETQYF. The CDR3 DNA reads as TGTGCCAGCAGTGAAGCGCTTCAGACTACAGAGACCCAGTACTTC.

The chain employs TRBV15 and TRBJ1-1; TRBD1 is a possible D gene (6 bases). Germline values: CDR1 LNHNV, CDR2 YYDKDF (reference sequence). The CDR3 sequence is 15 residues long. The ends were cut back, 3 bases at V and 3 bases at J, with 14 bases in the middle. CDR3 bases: TGTGCCACCAGCAGTGGGACATATCGGGACACTGAAGCTTTCTTT. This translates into CATSSGTYRDTEAFF. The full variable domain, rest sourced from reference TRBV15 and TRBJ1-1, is DAMVIQNPRYQVTQFGKPVTLSCSQTLNHNVMYWYQQKSSQAPKLLFHYYDKDFNNEADTPDNFQSRRPNTSFCFLDIRSPGLGDTAMYLCATSSGTYRDTEAFFGQGTRLTVV.

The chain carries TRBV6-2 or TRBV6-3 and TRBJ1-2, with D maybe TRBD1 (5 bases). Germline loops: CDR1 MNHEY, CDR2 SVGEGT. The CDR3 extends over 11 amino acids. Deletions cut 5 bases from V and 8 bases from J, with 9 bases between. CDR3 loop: CASSPREGYTF. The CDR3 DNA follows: TGTGCCAGCAGTCCCAGGGAAGGCTACACCTTC.

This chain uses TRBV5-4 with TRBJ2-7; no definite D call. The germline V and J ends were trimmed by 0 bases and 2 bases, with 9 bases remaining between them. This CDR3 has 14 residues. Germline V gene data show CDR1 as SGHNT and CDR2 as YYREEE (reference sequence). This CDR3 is CASSLVWAPYEQYF. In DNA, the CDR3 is TGTGCCAGCAGCTTGGTCTGGGCTCCCTACGAGCAGTACTTC.